The T cell receptor (beta chain) described here comes from a study of monozygotic twins with inflammatory bowel disease. Study-level points and caveats: Using the inverse Simpson index, IBD patients had lower TCRbeta diversity than healthy co-twins. Clonotype sharing was lower in IBD patients than healthy twins, most markedly with disease activity.

Of note for this clonotype: Its matching antigen is unknown.

CDR3 length equals 16 residues. Molecular identifiers with 6-nucleotide sample barcodes were added during cDNA synthesis via template switching. From its re-call of the 5' RACE reads, TCRdb lists each CDR3 protein once, without DNA. This sample lists around 380,000 distinct CDR3 sequences; its ten largest clones have under 3%. A roughly 2.5 ml blood sample was drawn per donor. The rearrangement joins TRBV12-3 or TRBV12-4 to TRBJ2-7; TCRdb indicates TRBD1, and absent DNA this call remains unverified. The receptor was derived from a human donor with ulcerative colitis or Crohn's disease, or a healthy co-twin of an affected twin (not recorded which). Sequencing used blood. This chain's CDR3 is CASSLGTGTPTYEQYF.